This record looks at one TCR beta chain sequence and its context. These data come from a study of T cells in Graves' hyperthyroidism and ophthalmopathy. Amplification targeted TCR beta CDR3 regions from RNA transcripts. When the TCR CDR3 underwent first-round RT-PCR, the HTBI primer set was used. TCRdb re-analysed the multiplex PCR reads in MiXCR, keeping a single row per CDR3 protein. The data show approximately 600,000 distinct CDR3 sequences, with over 12% seen just once and approximately 4.3% held by the top ten. There are 14 residues in the CDR3. Germline V gene lookup returns CDR1 MNHNS and CDR2 SASEGT. J gave up 5 bases and V 6 bases, and 4 bases lay outside the gene matches.

V gene TRBV6-1 combines with J gene TRBJ1-2, with 12 bases that match TRBD1. The sequenced material came from blood. The receptor's source is a woman in her 40s with Graves' ophthalmopathy. The CDR3 loop reads CASRGQGAGYGYTF. The CDR3 nucleotides read TGTGCCAGCAGGGGACAGGGGGCTGGATATGGCTACACCTTC.